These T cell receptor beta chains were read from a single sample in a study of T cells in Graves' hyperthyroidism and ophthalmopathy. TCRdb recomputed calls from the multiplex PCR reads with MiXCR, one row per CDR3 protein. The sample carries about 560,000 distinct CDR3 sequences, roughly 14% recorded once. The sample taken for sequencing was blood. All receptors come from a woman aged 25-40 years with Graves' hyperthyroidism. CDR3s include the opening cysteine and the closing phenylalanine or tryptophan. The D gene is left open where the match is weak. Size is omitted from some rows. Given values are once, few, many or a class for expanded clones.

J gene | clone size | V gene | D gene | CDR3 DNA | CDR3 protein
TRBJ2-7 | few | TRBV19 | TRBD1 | TGTGCCAGTAGTGGCCGACAGGGGACAGAATACTACGAGCAGTACTTC | CASSGRQGTEYYEQYF
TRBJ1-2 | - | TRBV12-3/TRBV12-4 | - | TGTGCCAGCGGCAGGGATATGGATGGCTACACCTTC | CASGRDMDGYTF
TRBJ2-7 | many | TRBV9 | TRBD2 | TGTGCCAGCGGTGGTAGCGGGGGGACCTACGAGCAGTACTTC | CASGGSGGTYEQYF
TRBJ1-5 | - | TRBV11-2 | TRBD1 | TGTGCCAGCAGCTTAGATACCACAGGGGATCAGCCCCAGCATTTT | CASSLDTTGDQPQHF
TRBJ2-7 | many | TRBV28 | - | TGTGCCAGCAGTGACGCCGGGCCGGGGGAGCAGTACTTC | CASSDAGPGEQYF
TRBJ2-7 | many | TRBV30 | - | TGTGCCCAGAACGCGGGAATGGGGACAAAGCAGTACTTC | CAQNAGMGTKQYF
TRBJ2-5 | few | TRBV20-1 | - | TGCAGTGCGGGGCCCGCAGGGAGACAAGAGACCCAGTACTTC | CSAGPAGRQETQYF
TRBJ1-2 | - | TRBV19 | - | TGTGCCAGTAGGGCGTGGTATGGCTACACCTTC | CASRAWYGYTF
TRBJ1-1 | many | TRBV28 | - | TGTGCCAGCAGTTTTGCCGGGACTTTGAACACTGAAGCTTTCTTT | CASSFAGTLNTEAFF
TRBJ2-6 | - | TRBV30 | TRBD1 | TGTGCCTGGAGACAGGGGCGGAGGGCCAACGTCCTGACTTTC | CAWRQGRRANVLTF
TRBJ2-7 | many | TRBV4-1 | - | TGCGCCAGCAGCCAAGAAGTGGGACATACCGCCTACGAGCAGTACTTC | CASSQEVGHTAYEQYF
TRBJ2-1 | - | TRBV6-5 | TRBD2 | TGTGCCAGCAGTTACTCGACTGCGGGAGGGCAGAATGAGCAGTTCTTC | CASSYSTAGGQNEQFF
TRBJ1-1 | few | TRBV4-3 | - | TGCGCCAGCAGCCAAGACTCCCGTAGCACTGAAGCTTTCTTT | CASSQDSRSTEAFF
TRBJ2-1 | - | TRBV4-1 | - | TGCGCCAGCAGCCCAGCCCCGGACAGTGTGGACTACAATGAGCAGTTCTTC | CASSPAPDSVDYNEQFF
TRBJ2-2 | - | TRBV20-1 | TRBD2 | TGCAGTGCTAGAGATTCAGCGGGAGGACCTTGCGGGGAGCTGTTTTTT | CSARDSAGGPCGELFF
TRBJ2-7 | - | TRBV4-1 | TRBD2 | TGCGCCAGCAGCCAAGCAAATAGACTAGCGGGAGGGGAGCAGTACTTC | CASSQANRLAGGEQYF
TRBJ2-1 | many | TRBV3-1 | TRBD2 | TGTGCCAGCAGCCACTCCGGGACTAGACTCTACAATGAGCAGTTCTTC | CASSHSGTRLYNEQFF
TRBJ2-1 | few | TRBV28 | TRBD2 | TGTGCCAGCAGTCCCCCGATAGGTAGCGGGAGTAATGAGCAGTTCTTC | CASSPPIGSGSNEQFF
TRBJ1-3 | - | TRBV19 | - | TGTGCCAGTAGTGGGACACCAATCTCTGGAAACACCATATATTTT | CASSGTPISGNTIYF
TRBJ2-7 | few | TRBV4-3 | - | TGCGCCAGCAGCCAAGGGGCCGCTGTGGTCTACGAGCAGTACTTC | CASSQGAAVVYEQYF
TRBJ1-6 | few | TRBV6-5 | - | TGTGCCAGCAGTTATAGCCCACGTTCACCCCTCCACTTT | CASSYSPRSPLHF
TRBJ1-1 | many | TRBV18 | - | TGTGCCAGCTCAACTCGGTCTGTGACGCTCGACACTGAAGCTTTCTTT | CASSTRSVTLDTEAFF
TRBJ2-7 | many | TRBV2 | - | TGTGCCAGCAGTGATTCAGGCGCACTATACGAGCAGTACTTC | CASSDSGALYEQYF
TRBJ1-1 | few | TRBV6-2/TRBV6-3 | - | TGTGCCAGCAGACCTACAGGGTCCACTGAAGCTTTCTTT | CASRPTGSTEAFF
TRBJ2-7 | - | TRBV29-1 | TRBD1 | TGCAGCGGACAGGGATACTACGAGCAGTACTTC | CSGQGYYEQYF
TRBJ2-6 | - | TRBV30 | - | TGTGCCGGAGACGGATCTCGTACATCCGGGGCCAACGTCCTGACTTTC | CAGDGSRTSGANVLTF
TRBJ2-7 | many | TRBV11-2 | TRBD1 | TGTGCCAGCAGCGATCCCGGACAGGGTACACCCTACGAGCAGTACTTC | CASSDPGQGTPYEQYF
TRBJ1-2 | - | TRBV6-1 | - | TGTGCCAGCAGGAGACTAACAGGGAGCTATGGCTACACCTTC | CASRRLTGSYGYTF
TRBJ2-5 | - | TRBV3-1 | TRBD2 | TGTGCCAGCAGCCCAACGGGGGGGGGGGAAGAGACCCAGTACTTC | CASSPTGGGEETQYF
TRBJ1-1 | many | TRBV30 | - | TGTGCCTGGAGTGTTGGTATGAACACTGAAGCTTTCTTT | CAWSVGMNTEAFF
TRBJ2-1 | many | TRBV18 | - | TGTGCCAGCTCACGCCCCGGGGGCCCCTACAATGAGCAGTTCTTC | CASSRPGGPYNEQFF
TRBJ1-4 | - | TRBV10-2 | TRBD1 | TGCGCCAGCAGTACGGGACAGGCCCTAAATGAAAAACTGTTTTTT | CASSTGQALNEKLFF
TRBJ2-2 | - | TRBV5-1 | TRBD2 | TGCGCCAGCAGCTTGGTCCCATACGGGAGGGGGAACACCGGGGAGCTGTTTTTT | CASSLVPYGRGNTGELFF
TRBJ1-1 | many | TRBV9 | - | TGTGCCAGCAGCACAGGGTTGAACACTGAAGCTTTCTTT | CASSTGLNTEAFF
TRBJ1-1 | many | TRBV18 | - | TGTGCCAGCTCAAAGAGAGGAGGGGCGAACACTGAAGCTTTCTTT | CASSKRGGANTEAFF
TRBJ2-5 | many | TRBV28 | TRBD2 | TGTGCCAGCAGCCCACCTTGGATTAGCGGGAGGCAACAAGAGACCCAGTACTTC | CASSPPWISGRQQETQYF
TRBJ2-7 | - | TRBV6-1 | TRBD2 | TGTGCCAGCAGTGAACTGACGGGACTAGCGGTCTACGAGCAGTACTTC | CASSELTGLAVYEQYF
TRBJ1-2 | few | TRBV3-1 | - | TGTGCCAGCAGCCAAGATCTTTCGGGCTTTCCCGGCTACACCTTC | CASSQDLSGFPGYTF
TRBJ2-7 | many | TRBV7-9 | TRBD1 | TGTGCCAGCAGCTCCCCGGGACAGTACTACGAGCAGTACTTC | CASSSPGQYYEQYF
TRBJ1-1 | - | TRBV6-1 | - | TGTGCCGGAAGGACCGGCATGAACGCTGAAGCTTTCTTT | CAGRTGMNAEAFF
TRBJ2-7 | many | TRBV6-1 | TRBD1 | TGTGCCAGCACCCACACCGGGACAGGACCCTACGAGCAGTACTTC | CASTHTGTGPYEQYF
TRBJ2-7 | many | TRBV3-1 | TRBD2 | TGTGCCAGCAGCCCCAAGTGGACTAGCGGATCCTACGAGCAGTACTTC | CASSPKWTSGSYEQYF
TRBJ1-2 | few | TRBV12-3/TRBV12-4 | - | TGTGCCAGCAGTTTTCTTGAGAGACGCTACACCTTC | CASSFLERRYTF